What follows is one TCR beta chain and its context. Per the original methods: Estimation of nucleated cell counts was performed using reference gene primer amplification. TCRdb's copy holds only in-frame clones and misses some; the assay was immunoSEQ multiplex PCR. V and J calls and clone size follow that table, whereas D and trimming were derived from the DNA. The data show about 310,000 clones, about 88% seen once. V was shortened by 1 base and J by 1 base, with 4 bases between the two germline ends. This CDR3 comprises 13 residues. From germline, CDR1 is LNHDA and CDR2 SQIVND (reference sequence). The sample originates from a study of blood T cell repertoires in COVID-19. Study information: T cells, B-cell-depleted T cells, or PBMCs provided the cDNA or gDNA that served as material.

The sample taken for sequencing was PBMCs or T cells enriched from blood (not recorded which). This chain connects TRBV19 to TRBJ2-5; the D is unclear. The clonotype originates from a woman aged 35 to 49 who had recovered from COVID-19. The CDR3 DNA reads as TGTGCCAGTAGTATAGGCGTCCAAGAGACCCAGTACTTC. It yields the protein CASSIGVQETQYF. Looking up the rest from reference TRBV19 and TRBJ2-5 gives the full variable domain: DGGITQSPKYLFRKEGQNVTLSCEQNLNHDAMYWYRQDPGQGLRLIYYSQIVNDFQKGDIAEGYSVSREKKESFPLTVTSAQKNPTAFYLCASSIGVQETQYFGPGTRLLVL.